The clone carrying this T cell receptor beta chain was detected only a few times. The germline CDR1 and CDR2 sequences are SGHVS and FQNEAQ. The CDR3 runs to 18 residues. The trim removed 1 base at V and 1 base at J, leaving 8 bases unmatched. Repertoires were generated with immunoSEQ multiplex PCR, while TCRdb's copy carries only in-frame clones and drops some. The sample includes about 61,000 clones, just under 90% seen only once; the top ten take approximately 2%. This sample was taken from a study of OX40 agonist ivuxolimab in advanced cancers. Specimen: CD4+ or CD8+ T cells sorted from blood, collected in a trial of the OX40 agonist ivuxolimab. This chain joins TRBV7-8 and TRBJ2-4; 9 bases match TRBD2. The TCR comes from an adult with an advanced solid tumor such as melanoma, head and neck, liver or kidney cancer. Here the CDR3 DNA reads TGTGCCAGCAGCTTAGTAGCGGGGGAAGCACTCGCCAAAAACATTCAGTACTTC. Translation gives CASSLVAGEALAKNIQYF.